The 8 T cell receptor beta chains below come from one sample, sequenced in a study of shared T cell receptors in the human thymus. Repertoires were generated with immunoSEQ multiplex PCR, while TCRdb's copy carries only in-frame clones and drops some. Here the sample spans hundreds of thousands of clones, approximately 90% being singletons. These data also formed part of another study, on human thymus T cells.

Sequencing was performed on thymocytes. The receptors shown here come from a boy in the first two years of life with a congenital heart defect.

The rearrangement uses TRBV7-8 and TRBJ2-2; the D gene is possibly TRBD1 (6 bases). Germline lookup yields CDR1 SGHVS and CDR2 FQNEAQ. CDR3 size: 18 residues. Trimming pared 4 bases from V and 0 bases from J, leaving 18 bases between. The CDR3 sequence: CASSSPSGSGANTGELFF. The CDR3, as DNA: TGTGCCAGCAGCTCCCCTTCAGGATCAGGGGCGAACACCGGGGAGCTGTTTTTT. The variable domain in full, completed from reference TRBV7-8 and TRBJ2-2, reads GAGVSQSPRYKVAKRGQDVALRCDPISGHVSLFWYQQALGQGPEFLTYFQNEAQLDKSGLPSDRFFAERPEGSVSTLKIQRTQQEDSAVYLCASSSPSGSGANTGELFFGEGSRLTVL.

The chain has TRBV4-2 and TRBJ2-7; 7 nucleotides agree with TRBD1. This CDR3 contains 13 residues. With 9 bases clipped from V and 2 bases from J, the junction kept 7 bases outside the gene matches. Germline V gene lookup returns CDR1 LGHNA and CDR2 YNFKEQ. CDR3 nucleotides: TGTGCCAGTCGACAGGGCCCAGCCTACGAGCAGTACTTC. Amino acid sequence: CASRQGPAYEQYF.

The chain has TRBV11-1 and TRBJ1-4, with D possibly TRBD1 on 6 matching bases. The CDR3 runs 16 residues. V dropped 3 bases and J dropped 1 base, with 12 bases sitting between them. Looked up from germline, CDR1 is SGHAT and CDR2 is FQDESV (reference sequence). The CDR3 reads CASSLVEGGTNEKLFF. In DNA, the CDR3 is TGTGCCAGCAGCTTGGTGGAAGGGGGAACTAATGAAAAACTGTTTTTT.

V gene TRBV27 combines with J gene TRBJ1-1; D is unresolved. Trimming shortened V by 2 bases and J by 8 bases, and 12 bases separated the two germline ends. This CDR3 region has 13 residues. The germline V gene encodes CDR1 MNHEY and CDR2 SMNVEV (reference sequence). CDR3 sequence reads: CASSLVVRGEAFF. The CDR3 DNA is TGTGCCAGCAGTTTAGTCGTCCGAGGGGAAGCTTTCTTT.

CDR3 nucleotide sequence: TGTGCCAGCAGCTCCCCCCTATATGGCTACACCTTC. Protein sequence: CASSSPLYGYTF. The V gene is TRBV6-1, the J gene TRBJ1-2, with D uncertain. This CDR3 is 12 amino acids long. Trimming removed 6 bases at V and 5 bases at J, with 10 bases between. Germline V gives CDR1 MNHNS, CDR2 SASEGT.

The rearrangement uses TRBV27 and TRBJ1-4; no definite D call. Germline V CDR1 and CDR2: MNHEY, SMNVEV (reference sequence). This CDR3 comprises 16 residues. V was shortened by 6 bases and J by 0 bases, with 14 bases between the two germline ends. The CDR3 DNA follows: TGTGCCAGCAGCCCTCGAGGGAGATCAACTAATGAAAAACTGTTTTTT. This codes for CASSPRGRSTNEKLFF.

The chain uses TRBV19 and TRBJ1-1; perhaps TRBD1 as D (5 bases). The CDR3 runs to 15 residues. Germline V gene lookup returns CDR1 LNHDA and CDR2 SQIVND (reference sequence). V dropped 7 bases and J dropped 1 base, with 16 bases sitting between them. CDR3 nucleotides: TGTGCCAGTACCCGGGGGGGGACCGAGAACACTGAAGCTTTCTTT. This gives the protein CASTRGGTENTEAFF.

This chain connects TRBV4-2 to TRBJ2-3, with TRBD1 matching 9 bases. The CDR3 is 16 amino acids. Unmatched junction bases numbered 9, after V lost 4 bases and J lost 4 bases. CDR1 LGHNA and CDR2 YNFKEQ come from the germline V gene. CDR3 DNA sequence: TGTGCCAGCAGCCCGCGGCCGGGACAGGGAGCAGATACGCAGTATTTT. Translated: CASSPRPGQGADTQYF.